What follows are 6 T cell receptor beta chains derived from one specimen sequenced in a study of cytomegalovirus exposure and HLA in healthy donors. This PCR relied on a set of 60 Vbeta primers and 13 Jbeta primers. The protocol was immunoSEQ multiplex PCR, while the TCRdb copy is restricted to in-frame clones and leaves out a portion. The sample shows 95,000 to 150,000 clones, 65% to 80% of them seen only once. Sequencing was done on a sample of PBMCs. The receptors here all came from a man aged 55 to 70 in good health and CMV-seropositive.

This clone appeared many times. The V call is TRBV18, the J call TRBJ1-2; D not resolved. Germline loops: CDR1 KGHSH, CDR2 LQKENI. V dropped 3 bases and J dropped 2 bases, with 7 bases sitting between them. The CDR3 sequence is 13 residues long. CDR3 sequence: CASSPPFNYGYTF. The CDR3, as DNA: TGTGCCAGCTCACCCCCATTCAACTATGGCTACACCTTC. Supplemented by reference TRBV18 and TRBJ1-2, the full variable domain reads NAGVMQNPRHLVRRRGQEARLRCSPMKGHSHVYWYRQLPEEGLKFMVYLQKENIIDESGMPKERFSAEFPKEGPSILRIQQVVRGDSAAYFCASSPPFNYGYTFGSGTRLTVV.

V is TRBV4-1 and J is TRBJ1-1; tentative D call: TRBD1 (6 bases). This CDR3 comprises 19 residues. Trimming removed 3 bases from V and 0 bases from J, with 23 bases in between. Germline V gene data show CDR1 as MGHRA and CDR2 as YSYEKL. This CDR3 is CASSQPPWTEIRMNTEAFF. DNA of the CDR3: TGCGCCAGCAGCCAGCCCCCGTGGACAGAAATTCGCATGAACACTGAAGCTTTCTTT.

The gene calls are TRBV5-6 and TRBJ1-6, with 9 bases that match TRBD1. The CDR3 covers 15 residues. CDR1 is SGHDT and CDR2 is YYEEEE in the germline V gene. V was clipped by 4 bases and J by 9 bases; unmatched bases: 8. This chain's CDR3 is CASSPGQGHISPLHF. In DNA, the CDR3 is TGTGCCAGCAGCCCGGGACAGGGTCACATTTCACCCCTCCACTTT. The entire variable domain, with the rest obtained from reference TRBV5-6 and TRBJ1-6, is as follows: DAGVTQSPTHLIKTRGQQVTLRCSPKSGHDTVSWYQQALGQGPQFIFQYYEEEERQRGNFPDRFSGHQFPNYSSELNVNALLLGDSALYLCASSPGQGHISPLHFGNGTRLTVT.

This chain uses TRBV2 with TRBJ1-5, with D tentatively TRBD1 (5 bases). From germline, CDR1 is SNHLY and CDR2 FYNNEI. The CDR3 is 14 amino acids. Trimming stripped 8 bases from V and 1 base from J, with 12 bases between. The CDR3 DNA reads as TGTGCCAGCGGGGGGGAGACGAGCAATCAGCCCCAGCATTTT. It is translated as CASGGETSNQPQHF.

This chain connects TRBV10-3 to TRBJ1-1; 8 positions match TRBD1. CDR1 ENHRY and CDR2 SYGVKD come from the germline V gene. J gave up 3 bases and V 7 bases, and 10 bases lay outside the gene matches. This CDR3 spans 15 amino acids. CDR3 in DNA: TGTGCCATCACCTCACACAGGGGGAGGGACACTGAAGCTTTCTTT. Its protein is CAITSHRGRDTEAFF.

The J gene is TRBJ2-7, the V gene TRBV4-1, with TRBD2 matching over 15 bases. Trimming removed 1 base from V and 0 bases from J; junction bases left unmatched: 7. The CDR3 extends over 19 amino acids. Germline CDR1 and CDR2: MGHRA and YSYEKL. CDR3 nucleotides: TGCGCCAGCAGCCAAGCACCGGGACTAGCGGGGGGACTCTCCTACGAGCAGTACTTC. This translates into CASSQAPGLAGGLSYEQYF.